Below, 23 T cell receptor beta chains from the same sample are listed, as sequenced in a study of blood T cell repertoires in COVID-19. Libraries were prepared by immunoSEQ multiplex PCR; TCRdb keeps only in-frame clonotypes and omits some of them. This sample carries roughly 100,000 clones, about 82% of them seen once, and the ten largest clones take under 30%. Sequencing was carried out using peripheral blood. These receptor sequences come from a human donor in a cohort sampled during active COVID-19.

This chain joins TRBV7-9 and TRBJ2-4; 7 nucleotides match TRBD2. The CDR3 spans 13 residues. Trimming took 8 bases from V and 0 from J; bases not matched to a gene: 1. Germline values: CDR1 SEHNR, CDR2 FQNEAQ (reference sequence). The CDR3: CASGGEAKNIQYF. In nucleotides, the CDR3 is TGTGCCAGCGGGGGGGAAGCCAAAAACATTCAGTACTTC.

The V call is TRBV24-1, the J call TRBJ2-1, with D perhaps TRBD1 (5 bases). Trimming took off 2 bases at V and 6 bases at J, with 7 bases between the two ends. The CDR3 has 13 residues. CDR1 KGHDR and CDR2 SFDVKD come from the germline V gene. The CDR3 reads CATSDSGFNEQFF. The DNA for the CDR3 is TGTGCCACCAGTGATTCAGGGTTCAATGAGCAGTTCTTC.

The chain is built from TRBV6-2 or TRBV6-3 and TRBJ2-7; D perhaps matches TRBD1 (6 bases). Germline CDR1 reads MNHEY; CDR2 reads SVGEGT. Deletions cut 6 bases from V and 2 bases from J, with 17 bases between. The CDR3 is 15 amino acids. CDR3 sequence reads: CASSRQASSTYEQYF. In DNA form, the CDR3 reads TGTGCCAGCAGCCGACAGGCCTCCAGCACCTACGAGCAGTACTTC.

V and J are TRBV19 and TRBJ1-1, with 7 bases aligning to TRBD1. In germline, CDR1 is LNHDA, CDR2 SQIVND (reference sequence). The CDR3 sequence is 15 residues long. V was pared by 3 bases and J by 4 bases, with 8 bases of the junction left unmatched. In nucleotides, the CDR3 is TGTGCCAGTAGTATCGGAAGGGGGCTTGGCACTGAAGCTTTCTTT. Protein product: CASSIGRGLGTEAFF.

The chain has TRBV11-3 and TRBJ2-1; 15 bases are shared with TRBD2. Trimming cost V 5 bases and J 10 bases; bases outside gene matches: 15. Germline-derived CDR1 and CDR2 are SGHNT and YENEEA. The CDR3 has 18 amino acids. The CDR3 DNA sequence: TGTGCCAGCAGCCCTAGTAGTCGGACTAGCGGGAGGGGGCGGGAGCAGTTCTTC. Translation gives CASSPSSRTSGRGREQFF.

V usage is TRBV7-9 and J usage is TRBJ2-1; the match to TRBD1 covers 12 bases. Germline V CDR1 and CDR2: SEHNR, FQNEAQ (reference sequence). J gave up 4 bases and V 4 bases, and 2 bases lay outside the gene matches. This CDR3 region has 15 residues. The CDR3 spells CASSSGQGAYNEQFF. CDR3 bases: TGTGCCAGCAGCTCGGGACAGGGGGCTTACAATGAGCAGTTCTTC.

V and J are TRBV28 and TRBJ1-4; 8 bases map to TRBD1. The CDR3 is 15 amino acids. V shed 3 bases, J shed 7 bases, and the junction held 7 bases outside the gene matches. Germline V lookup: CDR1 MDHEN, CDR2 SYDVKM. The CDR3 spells CASSLSQGAGEKLFF. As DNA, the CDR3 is TGTGCCAGCAGTTTGAGCCAGGGGGCGGGTGAAAAACTGTTTTTT.

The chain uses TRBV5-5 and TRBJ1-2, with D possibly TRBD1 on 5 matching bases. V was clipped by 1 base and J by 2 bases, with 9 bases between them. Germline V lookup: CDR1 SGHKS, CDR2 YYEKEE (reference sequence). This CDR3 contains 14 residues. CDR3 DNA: TGTGCCAGCAGCTTGTCGGGGGGGAACTATGGCTACACCTTC. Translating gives CASSLSGGNYGYTF. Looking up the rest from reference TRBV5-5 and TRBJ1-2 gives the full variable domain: DAGVTQSPTHLIKTRGQQVTLRCSPISGHKSVSWYQQVLGQGPQFIFQYYEKEERGRGNFPDRFSARQFPNYSSELNVNALLLGDSALYLCASSLSGGNYGYTFGSGTRLTVV.

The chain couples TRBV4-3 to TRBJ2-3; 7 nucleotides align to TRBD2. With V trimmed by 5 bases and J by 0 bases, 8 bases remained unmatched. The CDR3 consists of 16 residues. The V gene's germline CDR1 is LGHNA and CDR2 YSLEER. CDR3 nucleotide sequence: TGCGCCAGCAGCTTCCGGGACTATCCCAGCACAGATACGCAGTATTTT. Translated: CASSFRDYPSTDTQYF.

CDR3 residues: CASSSRQGGYQDTEAFF. The CDR3 DNA reads as TGTGCCAGCAGCTCTAGACAGGGAGGTTATCAGGACACTGAAGCTTTCTTT. The chain has TRBV7-6 and TRBJ1-1; 7 nucleotides align to TRBD1. V dropped 4 bases and J dropped 3; count of bases not matched to a gene: 14. CDR1 is SGHVS, CDR2 FNYEAQ, per germline. The CDR3 extends over 17 amino acids.

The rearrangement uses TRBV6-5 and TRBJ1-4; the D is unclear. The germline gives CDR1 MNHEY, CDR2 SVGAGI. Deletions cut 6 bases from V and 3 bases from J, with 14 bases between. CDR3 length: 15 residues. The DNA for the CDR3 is TGTGCCAGCAGCCGCTTAGCAGCGGCTAATGAAAAACTGTTTTTT. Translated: CASSRLAAANEKLFF.

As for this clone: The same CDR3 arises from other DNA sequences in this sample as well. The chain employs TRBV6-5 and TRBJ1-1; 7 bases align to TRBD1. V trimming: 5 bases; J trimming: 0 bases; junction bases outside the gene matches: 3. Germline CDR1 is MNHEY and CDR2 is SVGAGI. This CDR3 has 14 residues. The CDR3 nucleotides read TGTGCCAGCAGTAAACAGGGGATGAACACTGAAGCTTTCTTT. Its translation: CASSKQGMNTEAFF.

This chain's CDR3 is CASSLVIAGGLHEQFF. The CDR3, as DNA: TGTGCCAGCAGCTTAGTTATTGCGGGGGGACTACATGAGCAGTTCTTC. The chain links TRBV7-6 to TRBJ2-1; 8 positions agree with TRBD2. The germline V gene has CDR1 SGHVS and CDR2 FNYEAQ. After removal of 1 base from V and 8 bases from J, the junction contained 10 bases not matched to a gene. This CDR3 is built from 16 residues.

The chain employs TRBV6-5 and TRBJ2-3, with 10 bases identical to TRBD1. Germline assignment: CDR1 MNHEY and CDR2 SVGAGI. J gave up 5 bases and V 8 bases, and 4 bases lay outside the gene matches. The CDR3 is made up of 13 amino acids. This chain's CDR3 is CASGGTGEDTQYF. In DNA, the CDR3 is TGTGCCAGCGGAGGGACAGGGGAAGATACGCAGTATTTT.

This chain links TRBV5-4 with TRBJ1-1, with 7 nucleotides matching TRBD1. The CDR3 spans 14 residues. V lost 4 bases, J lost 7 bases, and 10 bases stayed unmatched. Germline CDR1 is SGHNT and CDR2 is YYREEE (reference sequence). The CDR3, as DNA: TGTGCCAGCAGCCAGACGGACAGGTTGGATGAAGCTTTCTTT. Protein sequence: CASSQTDRLDEAFF.

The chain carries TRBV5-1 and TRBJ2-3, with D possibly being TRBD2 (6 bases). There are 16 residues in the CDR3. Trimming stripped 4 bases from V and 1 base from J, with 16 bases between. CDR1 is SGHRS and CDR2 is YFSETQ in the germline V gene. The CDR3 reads CASSAGTASGTDTQYF. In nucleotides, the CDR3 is TGCGCCAGCAGCGCTGGGACTGCCTCTGGCACAGATACGCAGTATTTT. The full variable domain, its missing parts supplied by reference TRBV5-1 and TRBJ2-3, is KAGVTQTPRYLIKTRGQQVTLSCSPISGHRSVSWYQQTPGQGLQFLFEYFSETQRNKGNFPGRFSGRQFSNSRSEMNVSTLELGDSALYLCASSAGTASGTDTQYFGPGTRLTVL.

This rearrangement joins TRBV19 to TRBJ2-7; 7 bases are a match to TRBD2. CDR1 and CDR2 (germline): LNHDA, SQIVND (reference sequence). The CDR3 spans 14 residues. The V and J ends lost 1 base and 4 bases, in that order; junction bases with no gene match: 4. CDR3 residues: CASSIVGLPYEQYF. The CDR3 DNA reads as TGTGCCAGTAGTATAGTGGGACTACCGTACGAGCAGTACTTC.

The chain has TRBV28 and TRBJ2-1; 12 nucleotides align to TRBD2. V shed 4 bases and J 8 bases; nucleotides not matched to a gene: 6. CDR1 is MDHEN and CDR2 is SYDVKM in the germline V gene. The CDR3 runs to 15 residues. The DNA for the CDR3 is TGTGCCAGCAGTTGGAGGCTAGCGGGGGGGGATGAGCAGTTCTTC. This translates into CASSWRLAGGDEQFF.

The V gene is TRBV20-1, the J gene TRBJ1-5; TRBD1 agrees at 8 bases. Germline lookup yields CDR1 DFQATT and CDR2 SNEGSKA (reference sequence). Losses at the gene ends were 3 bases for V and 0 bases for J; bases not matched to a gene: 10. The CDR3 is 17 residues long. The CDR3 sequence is CSASKQGATYSNQPQHF. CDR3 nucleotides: TGCAGTGCTAGTAAGCAGGGGGCGACCTATAGCAATCAGCCCCAGCATTTT.

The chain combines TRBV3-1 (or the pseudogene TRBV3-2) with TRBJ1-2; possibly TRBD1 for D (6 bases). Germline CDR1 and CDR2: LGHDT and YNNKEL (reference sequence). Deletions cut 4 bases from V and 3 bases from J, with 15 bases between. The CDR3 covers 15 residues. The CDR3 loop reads CASSLNRGADYGYTF. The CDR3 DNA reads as TGTGCCAGCAGCCTTAACCGGGGGGCGGACTATGGCTACACCTTC.

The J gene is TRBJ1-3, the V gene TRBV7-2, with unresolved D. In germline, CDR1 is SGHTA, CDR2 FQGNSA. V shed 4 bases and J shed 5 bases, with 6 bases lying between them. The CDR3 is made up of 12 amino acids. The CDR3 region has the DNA TGTGCCAGCAGCTCCTATCGAAACACCATATATTTT. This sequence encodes CASSSYRNTIYF.

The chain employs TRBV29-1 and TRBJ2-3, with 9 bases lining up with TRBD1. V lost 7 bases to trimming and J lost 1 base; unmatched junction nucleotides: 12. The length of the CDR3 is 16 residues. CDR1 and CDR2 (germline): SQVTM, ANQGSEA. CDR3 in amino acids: CSAYPDRGGGTDTQYF. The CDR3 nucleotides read TGCAGCGCCTACCCGGACAGGGGAGGGGGCACAGATACGCAGTATTTT.

CDR3 region: CASSDGLTYEQYF. The DNA of the CDR3 is TGCGCCAGCAGTGACGGTCTTACCTACGAGCAGTACTTC. The genes are TRBV10-1 and TRBJ2-7, with no clear D. This CDR3 region has 13 residues. From germline, CDR1 is WNHNN and CDR2 SYGVQD (reference sequence). The V gene lost 3 bases and the J gene lost 2 bases, with 8 bases spanning the gap.